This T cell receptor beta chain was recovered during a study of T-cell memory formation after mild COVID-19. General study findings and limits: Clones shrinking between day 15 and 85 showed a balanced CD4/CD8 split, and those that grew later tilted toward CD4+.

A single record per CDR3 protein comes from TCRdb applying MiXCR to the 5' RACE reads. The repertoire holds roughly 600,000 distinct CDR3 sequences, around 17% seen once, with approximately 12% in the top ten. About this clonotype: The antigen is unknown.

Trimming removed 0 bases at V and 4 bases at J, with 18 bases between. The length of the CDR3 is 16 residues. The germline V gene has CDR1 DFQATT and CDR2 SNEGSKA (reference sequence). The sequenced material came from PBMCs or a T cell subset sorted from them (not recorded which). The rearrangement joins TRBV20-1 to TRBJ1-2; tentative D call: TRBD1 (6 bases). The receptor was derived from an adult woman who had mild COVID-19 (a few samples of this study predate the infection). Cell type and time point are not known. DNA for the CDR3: TGCAGTGCTAGAGATAGGACAGTCCTCCTAGGCTATGGCTACACCTTC. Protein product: CSARDRTVLLGYGYTF.